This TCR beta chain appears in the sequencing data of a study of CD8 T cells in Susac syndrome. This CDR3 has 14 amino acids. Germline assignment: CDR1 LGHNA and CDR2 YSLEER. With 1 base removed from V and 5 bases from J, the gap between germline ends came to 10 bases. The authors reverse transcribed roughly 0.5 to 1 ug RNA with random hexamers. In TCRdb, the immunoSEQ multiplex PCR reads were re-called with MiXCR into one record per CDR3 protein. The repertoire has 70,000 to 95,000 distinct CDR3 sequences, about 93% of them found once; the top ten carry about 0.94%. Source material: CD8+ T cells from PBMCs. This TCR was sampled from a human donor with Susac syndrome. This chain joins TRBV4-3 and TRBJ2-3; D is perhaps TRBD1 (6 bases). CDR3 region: CASSQAGVGDTQYF. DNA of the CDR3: TGCGCCAGCAGCCAAGCAGGGGTGGGAGATACGCAGTATTTT.